In this sample, the clone carrying this T cell receptor beta chain turned up a few times. No antigen is known for it. This sequence may be a read error, since a much larger clone differs from it by one base. The data were taken from a study of T cells in Graves' hyperthyroidism and ophthalmopathy. Overall study: Specimen type is peripheral blood, collected at initial diagnosis prior to any treatment.

RNA transcripts served as the template for amplifying TCR beta CDR3 regions. RT-PCR in the first round (using the HTBI primer set) targeted the TCR CDR3. TCRdb re-analysed the multiplex PCR reads in MiXCR, keeping a single row per CDR3 protein. The data show more than 450,000 distinct CDR3 sequences, with around 13% seen just once and roughly 13% held by the top ten. The study's findings and limits: Ophthalmopathy onset followed model prediction by a median around six months.

Specimen: blood. This clonotype originated in a woman aged 40 to 49 with Graves' hyperthyroidism.

The CDR3 region has the DNA TGTGTCAGCAGCCAAGATTCGACGAACACTGAAGCTTTCTTT. Residues: CVSSQDSTNTEAFF. This chain connects TRBV3-1 to TRBJ1-1; no clear D gene. The CDR3 runs 14 residues. The V gene's germline CDR1 is LGHDT and CDR2 YNNKEL (reference sequence).